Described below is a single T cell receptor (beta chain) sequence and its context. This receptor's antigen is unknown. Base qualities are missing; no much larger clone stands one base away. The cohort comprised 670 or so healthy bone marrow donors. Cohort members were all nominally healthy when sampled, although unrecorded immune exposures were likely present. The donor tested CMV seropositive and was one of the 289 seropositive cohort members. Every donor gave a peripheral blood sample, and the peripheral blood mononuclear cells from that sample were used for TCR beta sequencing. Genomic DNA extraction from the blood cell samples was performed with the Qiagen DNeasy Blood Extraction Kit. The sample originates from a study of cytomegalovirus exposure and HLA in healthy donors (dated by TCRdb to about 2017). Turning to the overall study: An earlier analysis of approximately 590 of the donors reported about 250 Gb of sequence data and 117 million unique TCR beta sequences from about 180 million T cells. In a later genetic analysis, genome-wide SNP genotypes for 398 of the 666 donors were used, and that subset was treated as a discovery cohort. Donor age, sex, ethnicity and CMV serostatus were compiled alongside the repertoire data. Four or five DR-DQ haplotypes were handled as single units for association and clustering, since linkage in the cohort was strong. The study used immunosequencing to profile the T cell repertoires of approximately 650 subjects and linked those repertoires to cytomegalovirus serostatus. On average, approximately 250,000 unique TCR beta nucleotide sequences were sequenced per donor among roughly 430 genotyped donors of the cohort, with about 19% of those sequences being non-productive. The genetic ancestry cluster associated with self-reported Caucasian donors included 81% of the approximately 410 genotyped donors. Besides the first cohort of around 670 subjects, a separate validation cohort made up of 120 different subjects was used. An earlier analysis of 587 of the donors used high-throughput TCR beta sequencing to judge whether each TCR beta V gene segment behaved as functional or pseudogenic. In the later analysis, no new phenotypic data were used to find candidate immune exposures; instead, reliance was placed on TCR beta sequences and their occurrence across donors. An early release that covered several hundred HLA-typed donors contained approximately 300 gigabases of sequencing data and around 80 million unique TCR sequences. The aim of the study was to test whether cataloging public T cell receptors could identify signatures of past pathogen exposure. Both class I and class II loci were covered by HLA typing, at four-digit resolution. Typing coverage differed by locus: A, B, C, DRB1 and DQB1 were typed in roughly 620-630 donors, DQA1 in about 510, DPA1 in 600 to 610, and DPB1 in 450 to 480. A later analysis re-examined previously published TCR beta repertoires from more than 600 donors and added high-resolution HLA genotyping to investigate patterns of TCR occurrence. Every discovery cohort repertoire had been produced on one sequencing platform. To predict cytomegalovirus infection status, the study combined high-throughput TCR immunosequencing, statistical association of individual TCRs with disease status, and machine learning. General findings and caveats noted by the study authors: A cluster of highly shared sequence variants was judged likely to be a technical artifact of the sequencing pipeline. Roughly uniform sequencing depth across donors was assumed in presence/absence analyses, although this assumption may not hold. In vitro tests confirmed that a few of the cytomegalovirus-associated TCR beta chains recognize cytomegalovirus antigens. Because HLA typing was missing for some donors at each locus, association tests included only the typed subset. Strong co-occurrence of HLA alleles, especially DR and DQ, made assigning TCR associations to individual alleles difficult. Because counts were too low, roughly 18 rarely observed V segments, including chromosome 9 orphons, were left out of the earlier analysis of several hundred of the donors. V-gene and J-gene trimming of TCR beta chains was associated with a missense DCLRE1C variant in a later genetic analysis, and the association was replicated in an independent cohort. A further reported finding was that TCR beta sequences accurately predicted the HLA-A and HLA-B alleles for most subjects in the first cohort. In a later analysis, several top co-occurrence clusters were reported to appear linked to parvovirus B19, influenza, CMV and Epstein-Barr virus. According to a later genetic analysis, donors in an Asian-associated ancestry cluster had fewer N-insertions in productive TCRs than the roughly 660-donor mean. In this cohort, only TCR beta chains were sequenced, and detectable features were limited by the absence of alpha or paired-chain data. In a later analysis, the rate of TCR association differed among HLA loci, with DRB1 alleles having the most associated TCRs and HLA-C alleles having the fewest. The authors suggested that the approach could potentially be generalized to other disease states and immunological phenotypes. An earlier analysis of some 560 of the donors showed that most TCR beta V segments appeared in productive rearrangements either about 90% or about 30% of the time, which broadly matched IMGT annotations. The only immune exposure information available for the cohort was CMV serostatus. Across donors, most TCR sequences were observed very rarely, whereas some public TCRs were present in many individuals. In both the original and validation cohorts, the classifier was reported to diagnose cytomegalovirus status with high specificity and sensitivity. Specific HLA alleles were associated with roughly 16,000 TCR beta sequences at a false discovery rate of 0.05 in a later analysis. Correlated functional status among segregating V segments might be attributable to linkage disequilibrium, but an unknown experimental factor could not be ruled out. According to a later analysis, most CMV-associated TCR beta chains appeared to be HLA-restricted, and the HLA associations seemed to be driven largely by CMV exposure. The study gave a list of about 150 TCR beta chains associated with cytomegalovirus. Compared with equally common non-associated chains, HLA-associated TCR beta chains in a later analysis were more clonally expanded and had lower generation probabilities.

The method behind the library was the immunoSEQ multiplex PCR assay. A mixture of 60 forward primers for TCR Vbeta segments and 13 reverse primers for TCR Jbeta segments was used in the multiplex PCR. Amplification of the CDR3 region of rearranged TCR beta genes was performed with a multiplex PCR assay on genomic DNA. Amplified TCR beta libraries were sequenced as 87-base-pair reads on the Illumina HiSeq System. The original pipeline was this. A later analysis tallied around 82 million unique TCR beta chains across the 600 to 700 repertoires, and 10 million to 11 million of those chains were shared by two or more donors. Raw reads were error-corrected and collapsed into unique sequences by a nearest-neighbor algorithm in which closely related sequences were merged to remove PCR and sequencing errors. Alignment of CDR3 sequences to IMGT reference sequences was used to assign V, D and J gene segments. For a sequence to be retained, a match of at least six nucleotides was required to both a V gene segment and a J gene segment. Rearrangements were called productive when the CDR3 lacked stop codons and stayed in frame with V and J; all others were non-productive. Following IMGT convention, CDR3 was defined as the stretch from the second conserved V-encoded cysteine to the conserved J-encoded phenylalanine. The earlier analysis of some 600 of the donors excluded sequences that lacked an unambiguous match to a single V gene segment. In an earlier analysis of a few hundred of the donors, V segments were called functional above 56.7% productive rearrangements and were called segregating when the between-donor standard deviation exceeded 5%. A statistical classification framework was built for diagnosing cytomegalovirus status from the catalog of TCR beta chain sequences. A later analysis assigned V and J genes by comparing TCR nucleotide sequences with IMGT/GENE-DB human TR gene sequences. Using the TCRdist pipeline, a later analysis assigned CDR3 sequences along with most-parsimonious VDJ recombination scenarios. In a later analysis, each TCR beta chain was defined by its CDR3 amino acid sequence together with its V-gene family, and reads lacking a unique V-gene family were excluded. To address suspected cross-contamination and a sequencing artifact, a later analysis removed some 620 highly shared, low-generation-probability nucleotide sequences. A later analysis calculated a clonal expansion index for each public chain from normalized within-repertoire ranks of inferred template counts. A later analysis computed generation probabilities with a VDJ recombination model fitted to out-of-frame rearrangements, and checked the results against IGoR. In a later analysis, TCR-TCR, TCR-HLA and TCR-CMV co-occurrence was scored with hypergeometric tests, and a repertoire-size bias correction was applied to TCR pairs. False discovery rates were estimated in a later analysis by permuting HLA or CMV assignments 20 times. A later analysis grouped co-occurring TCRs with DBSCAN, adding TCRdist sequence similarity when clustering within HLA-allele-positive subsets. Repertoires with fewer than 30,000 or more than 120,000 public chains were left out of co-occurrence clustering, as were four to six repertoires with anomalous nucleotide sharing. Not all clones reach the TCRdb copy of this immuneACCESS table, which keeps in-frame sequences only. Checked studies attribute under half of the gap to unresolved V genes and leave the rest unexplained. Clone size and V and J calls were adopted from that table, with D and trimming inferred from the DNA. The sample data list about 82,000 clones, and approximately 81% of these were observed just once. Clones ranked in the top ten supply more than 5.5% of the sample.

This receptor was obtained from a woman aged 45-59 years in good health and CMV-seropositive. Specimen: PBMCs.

The base sequence is TGTGCCAGCAGCTTAGCTCCCAACACAGATACGCAGTATTTT. Its product reads: CASSLAPNTDTQYF. This chain is built from TRBV5-5 and TRBJ2-3; confidence is insufficient to name the D gene. V lost 2 bases and J lost 2 bases; the stretch between them is 9 bases long. From a lookup of the germline V gene (reference sequence), CDR1 and CDR2 are SGHKS and YYEKEE. The CDR3 spans 14 residues, from the cysteine through the phenylalanine. Only the CDR3 portion is preserved as DNA: 42 bases, with reading frame beginning at the first base.